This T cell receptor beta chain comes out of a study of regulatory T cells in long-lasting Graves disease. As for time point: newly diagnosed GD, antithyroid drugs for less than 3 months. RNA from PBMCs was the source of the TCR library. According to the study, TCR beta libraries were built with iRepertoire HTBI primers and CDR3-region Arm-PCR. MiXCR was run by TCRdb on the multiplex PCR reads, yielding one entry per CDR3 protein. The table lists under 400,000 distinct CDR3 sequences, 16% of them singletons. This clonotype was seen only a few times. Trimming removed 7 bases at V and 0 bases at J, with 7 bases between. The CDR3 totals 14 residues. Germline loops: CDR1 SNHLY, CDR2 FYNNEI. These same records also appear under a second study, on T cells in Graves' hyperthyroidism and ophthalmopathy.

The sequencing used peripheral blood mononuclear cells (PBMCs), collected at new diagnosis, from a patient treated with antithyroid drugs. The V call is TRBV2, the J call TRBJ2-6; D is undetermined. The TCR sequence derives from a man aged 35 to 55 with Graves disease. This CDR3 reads CASIRISGANVLTF. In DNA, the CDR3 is TGTGCCAGCATTCGGATCTCTGGGGCCAACGTCCTGACTTTC.